A selection of T cell receptor beta chains follows, all from one sample in a study of regulatory T cells in long-lasting Graves disease. TCRdb re-called the multiplex PCR reads through MiXCR, storing one row per CDR3 protein. The sample shows 500,000 to 800,000 distinct CDR3 sequences, around 30% of them seen only once. Source: peripheral blood mononuclear cells (PBMCs), taken when the disease was refractory, from a patient treated with antithyroid drugs. These TCRs come from a female donor with Graves disease. Each CDR3 is given with its conserved first and last residue. A D gene is named only where the DNA matches it firmly. Clone size is given for some rows only: seen once, a few or many times, or a class if the clone is expanded.

v_call	d_call	clone_size	j_call	cdr3_nt	cdr3_aa
TRBV29-1	-	few	TRBJ1-1	TGCAGCGTTGATCGGGGCGAGACTGAAGCTTTCTTT	CSVDRGETEAFF
TRBV6-4	TRBD1	-	TRBJ2-5	TGTGCCAGCAGTTACTCGGTAGACAGGGGAGAGACCCAGTGCTTC	CASSYSVDRGETQCF
TRBV28	-	few	TRBJ1-3	TGTGCCAGCAGTTCCCCACAGGTGGGAAACACCATATATTTT	CASSSPQVGNTIYF
TRBV7-6	TRBD2	few	TRBJ2-5	TGTGCCAGCAGCTTGGCGGGAGTTTTCGGTCAAGAGACCCAGTACTTC	CASSLAGVFGQETQYF
TRBV7-6	-	-	TRBJ2-7	TGTGCCAGCAGCTTACAGGGGACGTTCTACGAGCAGTACTTC	CASSLQGTFYEQYF
TRBV12-3/TRBV12-4	TRBD2	many	TRBJ2-7	TGTGCCAGCAGTCCGCCGGGCGGGAGGTACGAGCAGTACTTC	CASSPPGGRYEQYF
TRBV7-9	-	few	TRBJ2-5	TGTGCCAGCAGCGCACTGGAGGGGACCATAACGGAGACCCAGTACTTC	CASSALEGTITETQYF
TRBV20-1	-	few	TRBJ1-2	TGCAGTGCAGCCCAACACAGGGACTATGGCTACACCTTC	CSAAQHRDYGYTF
TRBV3-1	-	-	TRBJ2-7	TGTGCCAGCAGCCAAGTTGGACTAACTTCCTACGAGCAGTACTTC	CASSQVGLTSYEQYF
TRBV11-2	TRBD2	many	TRBJ2-7	TGTGCCAGCAGCCACCAAGCGGGAGGGCCGGGGGAGCAGTACTTC	CASSHQAGGPGEQYF
TRBV6-1	TRBD1	-	TRBJ1-2	TGTGCCAGCAGACGGGGACAGGGGAGCGGCTACACCTTC	CASRRGQGSGYTF
TRBV28	-	many	TRBJ1-1	TGTGCCAGCAGCAAGGGGGGGATGAACACTGAAGCTTTCTTT	CASSKGGMNTEAFF
TRBV5-1	-	-	TRBJ2-3	TGCGCCAGCAGCACTGATGGGGAGCGCACAGATACGCAGTATTTT	CASSTDGERTDTQYF
TRBV27	-	few	TRBJ1-1	TGTGCCAGCCTCAGAAGTTCAGGGCCGAACACTGAAGCTTTCTTT	CASLRSSGPNTEAFF
TRBV9	-	-	TRBJ2-7	TGTGCCAGCAGCGTCGGACCGATATCTAGCTCCTACGAGCAGTACTTC	CASSVGPISSSYEQYF
TRBV11-2	-	-	TRBJ1-1	TGTGCCAGCAGCGCCCAAGACAAGAACACTGAAGCTTTCTTT	CASSAQDKNTEAFF
TRBV6-1	TRBD1	few	TRBJ1-4	TGTGCCAGCAGTCCTGACTGGACAGGGGGTGAAAAACTGTTTTTT	CASSPDWTGGEKLFF
TRBV13	TRBD2	-	TRBJ2-7	TGTGCCAGCAGCTTAGCGGGACTAAATTACGAGCAGTACTTC	CASSLAGLNYEQYF
TRBV7-9	TRBD2	-	TRBJ2-3	TGTGCCAGCAGCCTCCCCCGGACTAGCGGGAGGTTCTCAGATACGCAGTATTTT	CASSLPRTSGRFSDTQYF
TRBV20-1	TRBD2	few	TRBJ2-7	TGCAGTGCTAGGCCGGGACTAGCGGCCTACGAGCAGTACTTC	CSARPGLAAYEQYF
TRBV2	-	-	TRBJ1-1	TGTGCCAGCAGTGCAATTTACGGAGGGTCGAACACTGAAGCTTTCTTT	CASSAIYGGSNTEAFF
TRBV28	TRBD1	many	TRBJ1-2	TGTGCCAGCAGTGACAGGGGGGTCTATGGCTACACCTTC	CASSDRGVYGYTF
TRBV10-3	TRBD2	few	TRBJ2-7	TGTGCCATCAGTGATAACGGGAGGGCCTACGAGCAGTACTTC	CAISDNGRAYEQYF
TRBV12-3/TRBV12-4	TRBD1	once	TRBJ1-5	TGTGCCAGCACCCAAAAAATCGGGGACAGGGGGAATCAGCCCCAGCATTTT	CASTQKIGDRGNQPQHF
TRBV6-1	-	once	TRBJ2-7	TGTGCCAGCAGATATTCATTATCCTACGAGCAGTACTTC	CASRYSLSYEQYF
TRBV12-3/TRBV12-4	-	-	TRBJ1-5	TGTGCCAGCAGTTTTCGGTTGGGGGGCTTAAGCAATCAGCCCCAGCATTTT	CASSFRLGGLSNQPQHF
TRBV27	-	few	TRBJ2-5	TGTGCCAGCAATTTGGGCGGCGGGTCGGAAGAGACCCAGTACTTC	CASNLGGGSEETQYF
TRBV28	-	many	TRBJ1-2	TGTGCCAGCAGTTCGTGGTATGGCTACACCTTC	CASSSWYGYTF
TRBV25-1	TRBD1	-	TRBJ1-2	TGTGCCAGCAGCTCGTGGACAGGGGTAGATGGCTACACCTTC	CASSSWTGVDGYTF
TRBV12-3/TRBV12-4	TRBD1	many	TRBJ2-2	TGTGCCAGCAGGACAGGGGGGACCGGGGAGCTGTTTTTT	CASRTGGTGELFF
TRBV5-1	-	few	TRBJ1-4	TGCGCCAGCAGCTTCGGGGGAATGGGCGAAAAACTGTTTTTT	CASSFGGMGEKLFF
TRBV7-9	TRBD2	-	TRBJ2-7	TGTGCCAGCAGCCACGGGACTAGCGGGAGGGCATACGAGCAGTACTTC	CASSHGTSGRAYEQYF
TRBV19	-	few	TRBJ1-1	TGTGCCAGTAGTATGAGGTTAGGGACTGAAGCTTTCTTT	CASSMRLGTEAFF
TRBV2	-	many	TRBJ1-2	TGTGCCAGCAAGGAGCAGACCTCTAACTATGGCTACACCTTC	CASKEQTSNYGYTF
TRBV6-1	TRBD2	-	TRBJ2-5	TGTGCCAGCACTGGAGCTTCGTGGCTAGCGGGAGGAGAGACCCAGTACTTC	CASTGASWLAGGETQYF
TRBV12-3/TRBV12-4	TRBD1	-	TRBJ1-5	TGTGCCAGCACCACGAGGGGGGGGACAGGGAACAATCAGCCCCAGCATTTT	CASTTRGGTGNNQPQHF
TRBV7-9	-	-	TRBJ2-5	TGTGCCAGCAGCTCCCCGTCGGGCGGCGGTGAGACCCAGTACTTC	CASSSPSGGGETQYF
TRBV3-1	TRBD1	many	TRBJ1-4	TGTGCCAGCAGCCCGGGACAGGCCATCGGGGAAAAACTGTTTTTT	CASSPGQAIGEKLFF
TRBV6-1	TRBD1	-	TRBJ1-2	TGTGCCAGCACTACCCGGGCCAGGGGGCACGGCTACACCTTC	CASTTRARGHGYTF
TRBV28	-	-	TRBJ2-7	TGTGCCAGCAGCCCGGGGGTGGTCTCCTACGAGCAGTACTTC	CASSPGVVSYEQYF
TRBV6-2/TRBV6-3	-	-	TRBJ1-2	TGTGCCAGCAGTTACGCCGGGATAAAAGGCTACACCTTC	CASSYAGIKGYTF